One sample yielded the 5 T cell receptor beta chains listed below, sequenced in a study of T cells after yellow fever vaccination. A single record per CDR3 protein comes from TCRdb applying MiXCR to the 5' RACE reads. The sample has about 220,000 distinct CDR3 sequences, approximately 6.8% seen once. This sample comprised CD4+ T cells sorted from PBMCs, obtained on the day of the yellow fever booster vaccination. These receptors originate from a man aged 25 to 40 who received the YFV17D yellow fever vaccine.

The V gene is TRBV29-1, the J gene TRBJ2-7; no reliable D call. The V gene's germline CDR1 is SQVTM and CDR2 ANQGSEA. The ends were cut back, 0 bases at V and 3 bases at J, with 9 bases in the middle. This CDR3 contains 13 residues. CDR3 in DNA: TGCAGCGTTGAAGAGCTTGCCAACTACGAGCAGTACTTC. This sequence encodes CSVEELANYEQYF.

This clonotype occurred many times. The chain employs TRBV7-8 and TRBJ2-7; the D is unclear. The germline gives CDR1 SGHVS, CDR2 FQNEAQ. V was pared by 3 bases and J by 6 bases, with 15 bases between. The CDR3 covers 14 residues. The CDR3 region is CASSFWQGLGEQYF. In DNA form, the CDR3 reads TGTGCCAGCAGCTTCTGGCAAGGGCTGGGCGAGCAGTACTTC.

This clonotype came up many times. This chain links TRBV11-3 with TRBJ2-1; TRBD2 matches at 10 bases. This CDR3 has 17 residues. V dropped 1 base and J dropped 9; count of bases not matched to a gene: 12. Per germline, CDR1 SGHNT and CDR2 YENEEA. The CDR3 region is CASSLVSRASGSGEQFF. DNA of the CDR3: TGTGCCAGCAGCTTAGTAAGTCGGGCTAGCGGGAGTGGTGAGCAGTTCTTC.

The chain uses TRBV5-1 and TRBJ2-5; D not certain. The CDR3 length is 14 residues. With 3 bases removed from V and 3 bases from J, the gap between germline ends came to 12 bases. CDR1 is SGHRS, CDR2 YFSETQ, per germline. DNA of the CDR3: TGCGCCAGCAGCTGGGAAGAGGCCGAAGAGACCCAGTACTTC. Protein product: CASSWEEAEETQYF.

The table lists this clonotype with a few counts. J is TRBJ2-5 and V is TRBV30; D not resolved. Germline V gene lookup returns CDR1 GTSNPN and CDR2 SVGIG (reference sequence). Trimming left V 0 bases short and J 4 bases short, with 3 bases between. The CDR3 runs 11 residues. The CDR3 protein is CAWSVIETQYF. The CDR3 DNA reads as TGTGCCTGGAGTGTTATAGAGACCCAGTACTTC.